The 7 T cell receptor beta chains presented below share a single source sample, sequenced in a study of blood T cell repertoires in COVID-19. Only in-frame clones appear in the TCRdb table, and some are missing; sequencing was by immunoSEQ multiplex PCR. This sample has about 290,000 clones, with approximately 80% found just once. Specimen: peripheral blood. Receptor source: a woman between 50 and 59 years old with active or convalescent COVID-19.

The V and J genes are TRBV20-1 and TRBJ1-6; the D gene is possibly TRBD1 (6 bases). Germline V CDR1 and CDR2: DFQATT, SNEGSKA (reference sequence). Trimming pared 6 bases from V and 19 bases from J, leaving 19 bases between. This CDR3 spans 11 amino acids. The CDR3 is CSAETQGSMHF. The CDR3 DNA reads TGCAGTGCCGAAACACAGGGTTCTATGCACTTT.

The chain's CDR3 is CASSPTTVMNTEAFF. The CDR3 DNA sequence: TGTGCCAGCAGTCCTACCACAGTGATGAACACTGAAGCTTTCTTT. This sequence joins TRBV27 and TRBJ1-1; D unclear. Germline-derived CDR1 and CDR2 are MNHEY and SMNVEV (reference sequence). V was clipped by 5 bases and J by 0 bases, with 13 bases between them. The CDR3 is 15 residues long.

This chain uses TRBV5-1 with TRBJ2-3; 15 bases map to TRBD2. CDR1 is SGHRS, CDR2 YFSETQ, per germline. This CDR3 has 19 amino acids. The V and J ends lost 4 bases and 2 bases, in that order; junction bases with no gene match: 11. The CDR3 reads CASSAGLAGGPGYTDTQYF. The CDR3 DNA sequence: TGCGCCAGCAGCGCAGGACTAGCGGGAGGGCCGGGGTACACAGATACGCAGTATTTT. Combining the CDR3 with reference TRBV5-1 and TRBJ2-3 gives the whole variable domain KAGVTQTPRYLIKTRGQQVTLSCSPISGHRSVSWYQQTPGQGLQFLFEYFSETQRNKGNFPGRFSGRQFSNSRSEMNVSTLELGDSALYLCASSAGLAGGPGYTDTQYFGPGTRLTVL.

The chain's CDR3 is CASRALAGRNNEQFF. CDR3 in DNA: TGTGCCAGCAGGGCTCTAGCGGGCCGCAACAATGAGCAGTTCTTC. The chain couples TRBV6-5 to TRBJ2-1, with 8 bases aligning to TRBD2. This CDR3 is built from 15 residues. From germline, CDR1 is MNHEY and CDR2 SVGAGI. Trimming cost V 6 bases and J 5 bases; bases outside gene matches: 9.

The chain's CDR3 is CASSFGQGTYEQYF. In DNA, the CDR3 is TGTGCCAGCAGTTTTGGGCAGGGAACCTACGAGCAGTACTTC. This chain links TRBV28 with TRBJ2-7, with a weak D call TRBD1 (5 bases). Germline CDR1 and CDR2: MDHEN and SYDVKM. CDR3 size: 14 residues. With 3 bases removed from V and 2 bases from J, the gap between germline ends came to 11 bases.

The V gene is TRBV19, the J gene TRBJ1-3; maybe TRBD1 (6 bases). The CDR3 is 15 residues long. V lost 8 bases to trimming and J lost 0 bases, with 14 bases between them. CDR1 is LNHDA, CDR2 SQIVND, per germline (reference sequence). CDR3 loop: CASFRGKNSGNTIYF. The CDR3 coding sequence is TGTGCCAGTTTTAGGGGGAAAAACTCTGGAAACACCATATATTTT.

The genes are TRBV2 and TRBJ1-2, with 7 bases aligning to TRBD1. V lost 10 bases, J lost 4 bases, and 27 bases stayed unmatched. The CDR3 is made up of 19 amino acids. Germline assignment: CDR1 SNHLY and CDR2 FYNNEI. The chain's CDR3 is CATPPPTRDRTTLAYGYTF. The CDR3 bases are TGTGCCACTCCGCCTCCTACCCGGGACAGAACTACTCTGGCCTATGGCTACACCTTC. Variable domain in full (rest from reference TRBV2 and TRBJ1-2): EPEVTQTPSHQVTQMGQEVILRCVPISNHLYFYWYRQILGQKVEFLVSFYNNEISEKSEIFDDQFSVERPDGSNFTLKIRSTKLEDSAMYFCATPPPTRDRTTLAYGYTFGSGTRLTVV.